A single sample gave rise to the 29 T cell receptor beta chains below, sequenced in a study of shared clonotypes between healthy human individuals. Naive CD8 cells were CD45RO-negative, positively selected for CCR7, excluding terminally differentiated effector memory CD45RA+ cells. Generated by immunoSEQ multiplex PCR, the TCRdb table keeps only in-frame clones and is missing some. The sample comprises around 2.1 million clones, roughly 91% of which are singletons, and approximately 1.7% rests with the top ten. Sequenced input: naive CD8+ T cells from PBMCs. Receptors originate from a man aged 18 to 30 in good health. Some clones in this sample may be carry-over from other donors' samples.

The chain carries TRBV4-1 and TRBJ2-2; a possible D gene is TRBD1 (6 bases). V dropped 5 bases and J dropped 2 bases, with 9 bases sitting between them. The CDR3 contains 14 residues. CDR1 and CDR2 from the germline V gene are MGHRA and YSYEKL. The CDR3 region is CASSSGQNTGELFF. The CDR3, as DNA: TGCGCCAGCAGCTCGGGACAAAACACCGGGGAGCTGTTTTTT.

The chain couples TRBV7-8 to TRBJ2-7, with D maybe TRBD2 (5 bases). Trimming removed 8 bases at V and 2 bases at J, with 19 bases between. Germline V gives CDR1 SGHVS, CDR2 FQNEAQ. The CDR3 is made up of 15 amino acids. The CDR3 DNA sequence: TGTGCCAGCTCCTGGGCGCGAGGAGGCACCTACGAGCAGTACTTC. Translation: CASSWARGGTYEQYF.

V is TRBV27 and J is TRBJ2-2; 7 nucleotides align to TRBD1. CDR3 length: 15 amino acids. In germline, CDR1 is MNHEY, CDR2 SMNVEV (reference sequence). V shed 6 bases and J 1 base; nucleotides not matched to a gene: 5. CDR3 region: CASRGDRLNTGELFF. CDR3 nucleotide sequence: TGTGCCAGCAGGGGGGACAGACTGAACACCGGGGAGCTGTTTTTT.

The rearrangement uses TRBV9 and TRBJ2-3, with D perhaps being TRBD1 or TRBD2 (5 bases each). The germline gives CDR1 SGDLS, CDR2 YYNGEE. This CDR3 comprises 15 residues. V was trimmed by 0 bases and J by 6 bases, leaving 14 bases between them. CDR3 bases: TGTGCCAGCAGCGTAGTGGGGACCCAATCGGATACGCAGTATTTT. This codes for CASSVVGTQSDTQYF.

CDR3 sequence (DNA): TGTGCCAGCAGCTGGGGGCGGGGTTTTGGTGAAAAACTGTTTTTT. It yields the protein CASSWGRGFGEKLFF. The chain has TRBV7-9 and TRBJ1-4; perhaps TRBD1 as D (6 bases). The ends were cut back, 4 bases at V and 7 bases at J, with 16 bases in the middle. The CDR3 loop spans 15 amino acids. Per the germline V gene, CDR1 is SEHNR and CDR2 is FQNEAQ (reference sequence).

The V and J genes are TRBV9 and TRBJ1-1; tentative D call: TRBD1 (6 bases). Between the trimmed V and J ends, which lost 0 bases and 0 bases, there was a span of 12 bases. Germline CDR1 is SGDLS and CDR2 is YYNGEE. CDR3 length: 16 residues. DNA of the CDR3: TGTGCCAGCAGCGTAGGGCAGGGGCCTATGAACACTGAAGCTTTCTTT. It translates to CASSVGQGPMNTEAFF. The variable domain in full, completed from reference TRBV9 and TRBJ1-1, reads DSGVTQTPKHLITATGQRVTLRCSPRSGDLSVYWYQQSLDQGLQFLIQYYNGEERAKGNILERFSAQQFPDLHSELNLSSLELGDSALYFCASSVGQGPMNTEAFFGQGTRLTVV.

This clone turned up a few times. Within the sample, other DNA sequences also encode this same CDR3. This CDR3 is CASSLSSGDQPQHF. CDR3 DNA: TGTGCCAGCAGTTTAAGCTCAGGGGACCAGCCCCAGCATTTT. This sequence joins TRBV27 and TRBJ1-5; D may be TRBD1 (6 bases). V was clipped by 2 bases and J by 7 bases, with 12 bases between them. Germline values: CDR1 MNHEY, CDR2 SMNVEV (reference sequence). This CDR3 spans 14 amino acids.

The chain has TRBV7-6 and TRBJ2-2; 7 bases fit TRBD1. The V and J ends lost 6 bases and 6 bases, in that order; junction bases with no gene match: 10. Germline CDR1 SGHVS, CDR2 FNYEAQ. The CDR3 sequence is 15 residues long. The DNA of the CDR3 is TGTGCCAGCAGACCTAGGACAGGTCATCCCGGGGAGCTGTTTTTT. It codes for CASRPRTGHPGELFF.

Only one count was recorded for this clone. The chain recombines TRBV2 with TRBJ2-5; D is ambiguous. The CDR3 consists of 13 residues. Germline values: CDR1 SNHLY, CDR2 FYNNEI. Trimming pared 3 bases from V and 5 bases from J, leaving 10 bases between. This CDR3 reads CASSEGPLETQYF. The CDR3 nucleotides read TGTGCCAGCAGTGAGGGCCCTCTGGAGACCCAGTACTTC.

V gene TRBV27 combines with J gene TRBJ2-7; 7 bases agree with TRBD2. CDR3 size: 16 residues. From germline, CDR1 is MNHEY and CDR2 SMNVEV (reference sequence). With V trimmed by 2 bases and J by 5 bases, 12 bases remained unmatched. CDR3 nucleotides: TGTGCCAGCAGTTTACTCACCGGGACTAAATACGACGAGCAGTACTTC. Translating gives CASSLLTGTKYDEQYF.

The chain recombines TRBV2 with TRBJ2-5; D gene unclear. The CDR3 contains 12 residues. In germline, CDR1 is SNHLY, CDR2 FYNNEI. The ends were cut back, 10 bases at V and 0 bases at J, with 9 bases in the middle. CDR3 nucleotide sequence: TGTGCCACGTACCTGTACCAAGAGACCCAGTACTTC. Its translation: CATYLYQETQYF. The variable domain in full, with the rest retrieved from reference TRBV2 and TRBJ2-5, is EPEVTQTPSHQVTQMGQEVILRCVPISNHLYFYWYRQILGQKVEFLVSFYNNEISEKSEIFDDQFSVERPDGSNFTLKIRSTKLEDSAMYFCATYLYQETQYFGPGTRLLVL.

The chain has TRBV7-9 and TRBJ1-5, with TRBD1 identical over 9 bases. Trimming removed 3 bases from V and 3 bases from J; junction bases left unmatched: 6. CDR3 length equals 16 residues. Germline V CDR1 and CDR2: SEHNR, FQNEAQ (reference sequence). The CDR3 nucleotides are TGTGCCAGCAGCTTTTTCGGGACAGGGAACAATCAGCCCCAGCATTTT. Its protein is CASSFFGTGNNQPQHF.

V gene TRBV5-1 combines with J gene TRBJ2-3; the D is unclear. With 0 bases removed from V and 6 bases from J, the gap between germline ends came to 5 bases. CDR1 is SGHRS and CDR2 is YFSETQ in the germline V gene. CDR3 length: 12 residues. The CDR3 region has the DNA TGCGCCAGCAGCTTGGCGGGTGATACGCAGTATTTT. The encoded protein is CASSLAGDTQYF.

This clone has a single count. The V call is TRBV27, the J call TRBJ1-4, with 9 bases identical to TRBD1. The CDR3 length is 15 residues. Looked up from germline, CDR1 is MNHEY and CDR2 is SMNVEV (reference sequence). The J segment lost 8 bases and the V segment lost 5 bases, leaving 9 bases of the junction unmatched. CDR3 sequence (DNA): TGTGCCAGCAGTCAGACGACAGGGGGAAGGGAAAAACTGTTTTTT. Protein product: CASSQTTGGREKLFF.

The chain recombines TRBV9 with TRBJ1-3; 7 nucleotides agree with TRBD1. V shed 5 bases, J shed 0 bases, and the junction held 20 bases outside the gene matches. Per germline, CDR1 SGDLS and CDR2 YYNGEE. CDR3 length: 20 residues. The CDR3 DNA reads TGTGCCAGCAGTTCCTCCCGGGACAGAACACCTCTCTACTCTGGAAACACCATATATTTT. As protein: CASSSSRDRTPLYSGNTIYF.

The chain has TRBV28 and TRBJ2-4; weak D call: TRBD2 (6 bases). V was clipped by 3 bases and J by 2 bases, with 14 bases between them. This CDR3 is 16 amino acids long. Germline V lookup: CDR1 MDHEN, CDR2 SYDVKM. The CDR3 reads CASSLGGWQTKNIQYF. DNA of the CDR3: TGTGCCAGCAGTTTGGGGGGTTGGCAGACCAAAAACATTCAGTACTTC.

With respect to this clone: At the DNA level, this CDR3 is encoded by other sequences in the same sample as well. CDR3 sequence (DNA): TGTGCCAGCAGTTTTAGGGGCCCCACTGAAGCTTTCTTT. Translated: CASSFRGPTEAFF. The chain employs TRBV27 and TRBJ1-1, with D possibly being TRBD1 (5 bases). The CDR3 length is 13 residues. The V end was cut by 3 bases, the J end by 4 bases, with 9 bases between. In germline, CDR1 is MNHEY, CDR2 SMNVEV (reference sequence).

This clone was recorded once. The chain links TRBV27 to TRBJ2-3, with no clear D. The CDR3 spans 13 residues. Trimming cost V 3 bases and J 11 bases, with 15 bases left between them. Germline CDR1 and CDR2: MNHEY and SMNVEV (reference sequence). As DNA, the CDR3 is TGTGCCAGCAGTTTCATCCCACCAATGGAGCAGTATTTT. Translating it yields CASSFIPPMEQYF.

The CDR3: CASSLGRLGAGDNEQFF. CDR3 DNA: TGTGCCAGCAGCTTAGGCCGATTGGGGGCTGGGGACAATGAGCAGTTCTTC. V gene TRBV7-9 combines with J gene TRBJ2-1; D is perhaps TRBD1 (6 bases). CDR3 length: 17 amino acids. Germline V gives CDR1 SEHNR, CDR2 FQNEAQ (reference sequence). V gave up 1 base and J gave up 5 bases, with 18 bases separating them. The variable domain in full, with the rest retrieved from reference TRBV7-9 and TRBJ2-1, is DTGVSQNPRHKITKRGQNVTFRCDPISEHNRLYWYRQTLGQGPEFLTYFQNEAQLEKSRLLSDRFSAERPKGSFSTLEIQRTEQGDSAMYLCASSLGRLGAGDNEQFFGPGTRLTVL.

The J gene is TRBJ2-1, the V gene TRBV27; D is uncertain. The germline gives CDR1 MNHEY, CDR2 SMNVEV (reference sequence). V was cut by 6 bases and J by 7 bases, with 19 bases left in between. CDR3 length: 15 amino acids. CDR3 DNA: TGTGCCAGCAGCCCTGTAGGATCCCAAGGGAATGAGCAGTTCTTC. It is translated as CASSPVGSQGNEQFF.

The chain uses TRBV5-6 and TRBJ2-3, with D tentatively TRBD2 (5 bases). V gave up 4 bases and J gave up 3 bases, with 18 bases separating them. Germline V CDR1 and CDR2: SGHDT, YYEEEE. The CDR3 is made up of 16 amino acids. The DNA for the CDR3 is TGTGCCAGCAGCGACACATCGGACGGAGGAACAGATACGCAGTATTTT. Translating gives CASSDTSDGGTDTQYF.

J is TRBJ2-2 and V is TRBV19; no reliable D call. Germline CDR1 LNHDA, CDR2 SQIVND (reference sequence). The CDR3 is 11 residues long. V lost 2 bases, J lost 11 bases, and 6 bases lay in between. Here the CDR3 reads CASSIWSELFF. The CDR3 DNA is TGTGCCAGTAGTATATGGAGTGAGCTGTTTTTT.

The rearrangement joins TRBV4-3 to TRBJ1-1; D perhaps matches TRBD1 (5 bases). With 1 base removed from V and 2 bases from J, the gap between germline ends came to 11 bases. CDR1 is LGHNA and CDR2 is YSLEER in the germline V gene. The CDR3 extends over 15 amino acids. The CDR3 DNA follows: TGCGCCAGCAGCCAAGCCCGGCAGGGAAACACTGAAGCTTTCTTT. Encoded protein: CASSQARQGNTEAFF.

V and J are TRBV11-2 and TRBJ2-1, with unresolved D. Trimming pared 3 bases from V and 5 bases from J, leaving 8 bases between. Per germline, CDR1 SGHAT and CDR2 FQNNGV. CDR3 length equals 13 residues. The CDR3 sequence is CASSFDTDNEQFF. CDR3 DNA: TGTGCCAGCAGCTTCGACACAGACAATGAGCAGTTCTTC. The full variable domain, completed using reference TRBV11-2 and TRBJ2-1, is EAGVAQSPRYKIIEKRQSVAFWCNPISGHATLYWYQQILGQGPKLLIQFQNNGVVDDSQLPKDRFSAERLKGVDSTLKIQPAKLEDSAVYLCASSFDTDNEQFFGPGTRLTVL.

The rearrangement links TRBV7-9 to TRBJ2-5; the D gene is possibly TRBD1 (6 bases). In germline, CDR1 is SEHNR, CDR2 FQNEAQ (reference sequence). The V end lost 6 bases, the J end lost 2 bases, and 10 bases lay between the germline ends. This CDR3 is built from 13 residues. For the CDR3, the DNA is TGTGCCAGCAGGACAGGATCACAAGAGACCCAGTACTTC. Protein: CASRTGSQETQYF.

This clone was seen a handful of times. This chain connects TRBV2 to TRBJ1-5; possible D gene TRBD1, 6 bases. Germline V gene lookup returns CDR1 SNHLY and CDR2 FYNNEI. The V end lost 4 bases, the J end lost 6 bases, and 16 bases lay between the germline ends. The CDR3 is 15 amino acids. The CDR3 spells CASSVAMGGLQPQHF. The CDR3 nucleotides read TGTGCCAGCAGTGTTGCTATGGGGGGCCTTCAGCCCCAGCATTTT.

This chain joins TRBV10-1 and TRBJ2-3; D remains ambiguous. CDR1 WNHNN and CDR2 SYGVQD come from the germline V gene (reference sequence). The CDR3 sequence is 16 residues long. The V end lost 4 bases, the J end lost 4 bases, and 18 bases lay between the germline ends. The chain's CDR3 is CASSVVEERTSDTQYF. For the CDR3, the DNA is TGCGCCAGCAGTGTGGTAGAAGAACGCACCTCAGATACGCAGTATTTT.

This chain joins TRBV6-1 and TRBJ2-7, with D possibly TRBD2 on 5 matching bases. The germline CDR1 and CDR2 sequences are MNHNS and SASEGT. CDR3 length equals 15 residues. V lost 2 bases, J lost 4 bases, and 15 bases lay in between. The CDR3 loop is CASSEPGLLLYEQYF. The CDR3 bases are TGTGCCAGCAGTGAACCCGGACTCCTCTTGTACGAGCAGTACTTC.

The chain carries TRBV19 and TRBJ2-7; possibly TRBD2 for D (6 bases). V was shortened by 4 bases and J by 5 bases, with 15 bases between the two germline ends. Germline V gene data show CDR1 as LNHDA and CDR2 as SQIVND (reference sequence). The CDR3 is 14 residues long. CDR3 protein: CASSTGLANNEQYF. The CDR3, as DNA: TGTGCCAGTAGTACGGGACTGGCCAACAACGAGCAGTACTTC.